One sample yielded the 2 T cell receptor beta chains listed below, sequenced in a study of OX40 agonist ivuxolimab in advanced cancers. TCRdb keeps only in-frame clones here, not all; method: immunoSEQ multiplex PCR. The table records 80,000 to 100,000 clones, approximately 95% of them present only once. The sequences come from CD4+ or CD8+ T cells sorted from blood, collected in a trial of the OX40 agonist ivuxolimab. Receptor source: an adult with an advanced solid tumor such as melanoma, head and neck, liver or kidney cancer.

V gene TRBV4-3 combines with J gene TRBJ1-6; no definite D call. The CDR3 totals 14 residues. Germline V gene lookup returns CDR1 LGHNA and CDR2 YSLEER. Trimming took 4 bases from V and 4 from J, leaving 8 bases between them. CDR3 in DNA: TGCGCCAGCAGCCGGGAAGCGTATAATTCACCCCTCCACTTT. Protein product: CASSREAYNSPLHF.

The V call is TRBV5-1, the J call TRBJ2-3, with D possibly matching TRBD1 (5 bases). This CDR3 is built from 14 residues. The ends were cut back, 5 bases at V and 1 base at J, with 11 bases in the middle. CDR1 and CDR2 (germline): SGHRS, YFSETQ. This CDR3 is CASRPLGGTDTQYF. CDR3 nucleotides: TGCGCCAGCAGGCCTTTAGGGGGCACAGATACGCAGTATTTT.